This TCR beta chain was identified during a study of control samples from healthy donors and cancer patients. Sequenced by immunoSEQ multiplex PCR; TCRdb stores in-frame clones only, minus some. The table has approximately 76,000 clones, more than 65% seen once. J was trimmed by 7 bases and V by 4 bases; bases with no gene match: 8. CDR3 length: 15 amino acids. Germline V gene data show CDR1 as SEHNR and CDR2 as FQNEAQ (reference sequence). The TCR originated in a man aged 55 to 70 with head and neck cancer. The chain has TRBV7-9 and TRBJ2-1; 9 bases are a match to TRBD2. The specimen was PBMCs. CDR3 coding DNA: TGTGCCAGCAGCTCCCCCGGGACTAGCAAGAATGAGCAGTTCTTC. Protein product: CASSSPGTSKNEQFF.